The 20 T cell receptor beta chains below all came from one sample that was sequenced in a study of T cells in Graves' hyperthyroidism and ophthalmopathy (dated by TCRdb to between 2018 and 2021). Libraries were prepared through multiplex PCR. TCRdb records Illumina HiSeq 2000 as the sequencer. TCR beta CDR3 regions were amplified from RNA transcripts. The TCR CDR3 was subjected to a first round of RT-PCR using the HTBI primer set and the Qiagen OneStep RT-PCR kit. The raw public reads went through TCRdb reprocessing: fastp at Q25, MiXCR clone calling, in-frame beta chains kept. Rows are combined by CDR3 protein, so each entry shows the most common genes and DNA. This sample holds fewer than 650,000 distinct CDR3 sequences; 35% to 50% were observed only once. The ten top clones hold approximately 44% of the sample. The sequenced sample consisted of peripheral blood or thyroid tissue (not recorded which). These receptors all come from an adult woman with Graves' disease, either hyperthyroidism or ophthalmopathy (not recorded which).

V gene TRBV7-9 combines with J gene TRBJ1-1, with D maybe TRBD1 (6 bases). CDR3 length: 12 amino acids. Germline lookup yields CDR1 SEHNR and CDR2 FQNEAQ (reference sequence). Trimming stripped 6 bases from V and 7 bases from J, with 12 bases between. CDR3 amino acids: CASSLAGVEAFF. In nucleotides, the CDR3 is TGTGCCAGCAGTTTGGCAGGGGTTGAAGCTTTCTTT.

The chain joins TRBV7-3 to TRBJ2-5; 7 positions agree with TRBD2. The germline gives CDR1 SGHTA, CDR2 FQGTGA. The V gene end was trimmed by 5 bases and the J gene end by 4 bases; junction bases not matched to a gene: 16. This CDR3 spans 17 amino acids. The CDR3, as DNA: TGTGCCAGCAGCATAGGGTCGAGCGGGATGGTACCAGAGACCCAGTACTTC. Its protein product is CASSIGSSGMVPETQYF.

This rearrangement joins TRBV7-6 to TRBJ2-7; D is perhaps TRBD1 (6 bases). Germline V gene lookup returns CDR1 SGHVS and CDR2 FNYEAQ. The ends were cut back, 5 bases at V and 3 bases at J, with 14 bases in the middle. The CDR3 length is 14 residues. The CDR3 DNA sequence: TGTGCCAGCAGCCTACAGGGTCGGAACTACGAGCAGTACTTC. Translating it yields CASSLQGRNYEQYF.

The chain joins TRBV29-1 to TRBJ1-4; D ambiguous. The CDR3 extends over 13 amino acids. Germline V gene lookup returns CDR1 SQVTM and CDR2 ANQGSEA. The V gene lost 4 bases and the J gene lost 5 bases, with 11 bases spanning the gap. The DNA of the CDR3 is TGCAGCGTTGCCGATGGATCCAATGAAAAACTGTTTTTT. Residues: CSVADGSNEKLFF.

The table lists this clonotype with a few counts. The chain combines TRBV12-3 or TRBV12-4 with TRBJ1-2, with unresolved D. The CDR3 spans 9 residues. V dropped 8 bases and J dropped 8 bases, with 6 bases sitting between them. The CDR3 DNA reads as TGTGCCAGCGGAGAAGGCTACACCTTC. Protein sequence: CASGEGYTF.

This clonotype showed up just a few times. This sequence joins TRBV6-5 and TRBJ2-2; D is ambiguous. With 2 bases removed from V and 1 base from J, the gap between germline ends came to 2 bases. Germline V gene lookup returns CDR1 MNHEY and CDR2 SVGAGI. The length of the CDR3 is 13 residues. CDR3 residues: CASSYQNTGELFF. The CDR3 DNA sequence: TGTGCCAGCAGTTACCAGAACACCGGGGAGCTGTTTTTT.

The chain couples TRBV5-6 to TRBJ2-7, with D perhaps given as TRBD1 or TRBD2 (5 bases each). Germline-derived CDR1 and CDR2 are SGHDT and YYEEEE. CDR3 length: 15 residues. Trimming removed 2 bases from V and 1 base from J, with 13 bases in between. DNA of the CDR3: TGTGCCAGCAGCTTCGGCCGGGACCCGTCCTACGAGCAGTACTTC. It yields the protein CASSFGRDPSYEQYF.

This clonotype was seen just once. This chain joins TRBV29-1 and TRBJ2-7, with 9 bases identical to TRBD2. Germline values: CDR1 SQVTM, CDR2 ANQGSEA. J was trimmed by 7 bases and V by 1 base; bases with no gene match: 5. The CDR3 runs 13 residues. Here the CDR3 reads CSVEGAGGVEQYF. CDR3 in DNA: TGCAGCGTTGAAGGAGCGGGGGGTGTTGAGCAGTACTTC.

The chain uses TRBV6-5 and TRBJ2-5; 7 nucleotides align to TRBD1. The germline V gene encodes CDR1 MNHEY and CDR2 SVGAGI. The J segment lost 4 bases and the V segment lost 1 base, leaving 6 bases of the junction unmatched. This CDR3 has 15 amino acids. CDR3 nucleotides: TGTGCCAGCAGTTACTTCGCGAGGGGGCGAGAGACCCAGTACTTC. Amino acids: CASSYFARGRETQYF.

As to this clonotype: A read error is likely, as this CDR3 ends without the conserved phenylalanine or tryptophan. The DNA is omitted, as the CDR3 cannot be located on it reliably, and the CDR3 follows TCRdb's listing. The CDR3 sequence is CASSSGGLL. The J gene is TRBJ2-5, the V gene TRBV7-6; the D call TRBD1 from the table was never checked on the DNA. 9 amino acids form the CDR3, both terminal residues included. Germline V gives CDR1 SGHVS, CDR2 FNYEAQ.

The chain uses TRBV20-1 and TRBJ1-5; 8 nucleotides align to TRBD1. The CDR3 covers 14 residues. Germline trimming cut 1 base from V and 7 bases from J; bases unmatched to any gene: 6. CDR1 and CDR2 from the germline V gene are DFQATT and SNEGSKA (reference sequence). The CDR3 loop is CSARAPDRAQPQHF. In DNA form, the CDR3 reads TGCAGTGCTAGAGCGCCGGACAGGGCACAGCCCCAGCATTTT.

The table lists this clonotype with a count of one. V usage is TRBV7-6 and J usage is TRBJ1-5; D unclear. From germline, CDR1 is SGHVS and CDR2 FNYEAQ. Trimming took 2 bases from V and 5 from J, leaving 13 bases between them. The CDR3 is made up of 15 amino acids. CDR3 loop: CASSLLAGIHQPQHF. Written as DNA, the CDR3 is TGTGCCAGCAGCTTACTTGCCGGGATCCATCAGCCCCAGCATTTT.

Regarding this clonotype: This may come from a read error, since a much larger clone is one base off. CDR3 amino acids: CASSDRTGGTYGQYF. In DNA form, the CDR3 reads TGTGCCAGCAGCGACCGAACGGGAGGGACCTACGGGCAGTACTTC. The chain is built from TRBV5-4 and TRBJ2-7, with 8 bases fitting TRBD2. CDR3 length: 15 residues. From germline, CDR1 is SGHNT and CDR2 YYREEE (reference sequence).

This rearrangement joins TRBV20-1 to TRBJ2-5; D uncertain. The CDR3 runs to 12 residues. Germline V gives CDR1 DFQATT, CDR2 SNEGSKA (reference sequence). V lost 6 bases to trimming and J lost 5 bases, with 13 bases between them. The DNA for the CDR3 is TGCAGTGCCACGGACCTCTGGGAGACCCAGTACTTC. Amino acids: CSATDLWETQYF.

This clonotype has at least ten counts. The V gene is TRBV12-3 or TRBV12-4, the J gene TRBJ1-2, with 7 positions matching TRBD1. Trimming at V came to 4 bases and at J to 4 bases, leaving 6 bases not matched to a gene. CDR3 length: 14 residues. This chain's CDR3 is CASSSTGAVYGYTF. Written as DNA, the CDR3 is TGTGCCAGCAGTTCCACAGGGGCGGTCTATGGCTACACCTTC.

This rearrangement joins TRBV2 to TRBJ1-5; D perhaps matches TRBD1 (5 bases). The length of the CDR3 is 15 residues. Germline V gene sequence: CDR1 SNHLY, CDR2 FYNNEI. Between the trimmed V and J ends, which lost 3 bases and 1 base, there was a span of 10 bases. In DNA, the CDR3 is TGTGCCAGCAGTGAGGCCAGGGTGAGCAATCAGCCCCAGCATTTT. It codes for CASSEARVSNQPQHF.

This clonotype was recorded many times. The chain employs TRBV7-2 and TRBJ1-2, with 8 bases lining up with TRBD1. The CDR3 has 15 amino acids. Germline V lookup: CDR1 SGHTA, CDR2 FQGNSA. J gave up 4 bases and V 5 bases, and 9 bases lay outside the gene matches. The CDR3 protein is CASSRDPGQAYGYTF. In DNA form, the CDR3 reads TGTGCCAGCAGCCGTGACCCGGGACAGGCCTATGGCTACACCTTC.

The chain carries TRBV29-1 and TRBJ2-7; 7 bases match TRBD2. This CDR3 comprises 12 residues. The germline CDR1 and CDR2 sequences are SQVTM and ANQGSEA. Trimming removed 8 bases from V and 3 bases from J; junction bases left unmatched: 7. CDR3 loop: CSSWEGRYEQYF. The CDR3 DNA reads TGCAGCAGTTGGGAGGGCCGCTACGAGCAGTACTTC.

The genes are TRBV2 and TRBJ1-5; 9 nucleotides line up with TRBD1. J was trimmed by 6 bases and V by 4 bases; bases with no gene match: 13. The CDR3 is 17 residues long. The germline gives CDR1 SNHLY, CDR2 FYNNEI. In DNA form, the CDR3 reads TGTGCCAGCAGTGCTTCAGTGGGACAGGGAGCTGGTCAGCCCCAGCATTTT. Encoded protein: CASSASVGQGAGQPQHF.

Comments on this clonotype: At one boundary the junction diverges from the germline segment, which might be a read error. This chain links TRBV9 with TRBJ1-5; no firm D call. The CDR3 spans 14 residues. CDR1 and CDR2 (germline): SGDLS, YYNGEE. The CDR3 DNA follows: TGCGCCAGCAGTGACGGCTTTAGCAATCAGCCCCAGCATTTT. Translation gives CASSDGFSNQPQHF.